The clone carrying this TCR beta chain was counted at least ten times. Antigen unknown. The data belong to a study of identical twins. General study results and limits: Out-of-frame beta sequences exhibited a weaker degree of excess twin sharing.

V lost 3 bases, J lost 2 bases, and 8 bases lay in between. This CDR3 is 13 amino acids long. Germline lookup yields CDR1 SQVTM and CDR2 ANQGSEA. The authors used template switching to add a universal primer site and gave cDNA unique molecular identifiers. TCRdb called the 5' RACE reads again in MiXCR, with one record for every CDR3 protein. Of 690,000 or so distinct CDR3 sequences in the sample, roughly 6.2% were seen once. Sequenced sample: naive T cells sorted from blood. The receptor comes from a man younger than 35 in good health. J is TRBJ2-1 and V is TRBV29-1, with TRBD1 as a possible D gene (5 bases). The CDR3 DNA reads as TGCAGCGTTGAGGACACCCCCTACAATGAGCAGTTCTTC. It codes for CSVEDTPYNEQFF.